These 15 T cell receptor beta chains came from one sample sequenced in a study of T cells in Graves' hyperthyroidism and ophthalmopathy. There were TCR beta CDR3 regions amplified from RNA transcripts. First-round RT-PCR targeting the TCR CDR3 was performed with the HTBI primer set. MiXCR, applied by TCRdb to the multiplex PCR reads, yields one record per CDR3 protein. The profile shows some 740,000 distinct CDR3 sequences, approximately 15% of them singletons. The sample consisted of blood. Receptors originate from a woman younger than 30 with Graves' hyperthyroidism.

This clonotype has at least ten counts. This chain joins TRBV20-1 and TRBJ2-7, with 7 bases fitting TRBD2. This CDR3 contains 15 residues. With 0 bases clipped from V and 4 bases from J, the junction kept 9 bases outside the gene matches. The germline V gene encodes CDR1 DFQATT and CDR2 SNEGSKA (reference sequence). This CDR3 reads CSARDLTEGGYEQYF. DNA for the CDR3: TGCAGTGCTAGAGATCTCACTGAGGGAGGGTACGAGCAGTACTTC.

This clonotype was detected many times. V gene TRBV6-2 or TRBV6-3 combines with J gene TRBJ2-2; no definite D call. CDR1 is MNHEY and CDR2 is SVGEGT in the germline V gene. The CDR3 has 15 amino acids. V was cut by 5 bases and J by 0 bases, with 10 bases left in between. CDR3 sequence (DNA): TGTGCCAGCAGTGGGCGTCGTGCGAACACCGGGGAGCTGTTTTTT. As protein: CASSGRRANTGELFF.

This chain joins TRBV13 and TRBJ1-5; 8 nucleotides line up with TRBD1. The V gene's germline CDR1 is PRHDT and CDR2 FYEKMQ (reference sequence). V trimming: 4 bases; J trimming: 0 bases; junction bases outside the gene matches: 2. The CDR3 loop spans 15 amino acids. CDR3 coding DNA: TGTGCCAGCAGCTCGACAGGGGATAGCAATCAGCCCCAGCATTTT. Its protein is CASSSTGDSNQPQHF.

This clonotype was recorded a few times. The V gene is TRBV11-2, the J gene TRBJ2-7; 7 positions agree with TRBD1. Trimming cost V 0 bases and J 2 bases; bases outside gene matches: 4. The germline V gene has CDR1 SGHAT and CDR2 FQNNGV. This CDR3 comprises 15 residues. This chain's CDR3 is CASSLEVTGTYEQYF. CDR3 sequence (DNA): TGTGCCAGCAGCTTAGAGGTGACAGGGACCTACGAGCAGTACTTC.

This sequence joins TRBV6-1 and TRBJ1-3; D uncertain. The CDR3 loop spans 15 amino acids. The V end was cut by 5 bases, the J end by 0 bases, with 11 bases between. Germline values: CDR1 MNHNS, CDR2 SASEGT. The CDR3 sequence is CASSPSRLSGNTIYF. CDR3 bases: TGTGCCAGCAGTCCTAGCCGGCTCTCTGGAAACACCATATATTTT.

To note about this clonotype: One end of the junction does not line up with germline, which may come from a read error. This chain links TRBV27 with TRBJ1-4, with D perhaps matching TRBD1 (5 bases). The CDR3 is 17 residues long. CDR1 and CDR2 from the germline V gene are MNHEY and SMNVEV (reference sequence). CDR3 region: CASSNETDRFLNKKLFF. In DNA form, the CDR3 reads TGTGCCAGCAGTAACGAGACAGATCGTTTTCTTAATAAAAAACTGTTTTTT.

The V and J genes are TRBV2 and TRBJ2-5; 13 bases match TRBD2. The germline CDR1 and CDR2 sequences are SNHLY and FYNNEI. J gave up 0 bases and V 6 bases, and 13 bases lay outside the gene matches. This CDR3 is built from 19 residues. The CDR3 DNA is TGTGCCAGCAGCTCCACCCGACTAGCGGGGGGAGCTCACCAAGAGACCCAGTACTTC. It translates to CASSSTRLAGGAHQETQYF.

This clonotype came up many times. This rearrangement joins TRBV2 to TRBJ2-2; TRBD2 matches 9 bases. The CDR3 contains 13 residues. From germline, CDR1 is SNHLY and CDR2 FYNNEI. V trimming: 8 bases; J trimming: 2 bases; junction bases outside the gene matches: 0. The CDR3 region is CASLAGNTGELFF. CDR3 sequence (DNA): TGTGCCAGCCTAGCGGGAAACACCGGGGAGCTGTTTTTT.

V is TRBV19 and J is TRBJ2-1; TRBD2 matches 12 bases. The V gene end was trimmed by 5 bases and the J gene end by 11 bases; junction bases not matched to a gene: 13. CDR3 length: 16 amino acids. Germline V CDR1 and CDR2: LNHDA, SQIVND (reference sequence). CDR3 region: CASSRTSGKLGNKQFF. In DNA form, the CDR3 reads TGTGCCAGTAGTCGGACTAGCGGGAAGCTGGGTAATAAGCAGTTCTTC.

This clonotype was observed many times. The chain joins TRBV12-3 or TRBV12-4 to TRBJ1-6; a weak D match, TRBD1 (5 bases). There are 15 residues in the CDR3. V was trimmed by 7 bases and J by 6 bases, leaving 16 bases between them. In nucleotides, the CDR3 is TGTGCCAGCACCCTGATGGCAGGGCCTAATTCACCCCTCCACTTT. Its protein is CASTLMAGPNSPLHF.

The table lists this clonotype with a few counts. V and J are TRBV18 and TRBJ1-3; D is ambiguous. Per germline, CDR1 KGHSH and CDR2 LQKENI. Trimming took off 0 bases at V and 7 bases at J, with 10 bases between the two ends. The CDR3 totals 14 residues. The DNA of the CDR3 is TGTGCCAGCTCACCACCGGCGACGGCTAACACCATATATTTT. This encodes CASSPPATANTIYF.

This clonotype showed up just a few times. The V call is TRBV29-1, the J call TRBJ2-3; possibly TRBD1 for D (7 bases). This CDR3 is 14 amino acids long. Germline V gene lookup returns CDR1 SQVTM and CDR2 ANQGSEA. Trimming stripped 8 bases from V and 3 bases from J, with 18 bases between. As DNA, the CDR3 is TGCAGCATGCAGCGGACAGGAGGGACAGATACGCAGTATTTT. Protein: CSMQRTGGTDTQYF.

This clonotype was detected only a few times. The chain recombines TRBV19 with TRBJ1-1; TRBD1 agrees at 7 bases. CDR1 and CDR2 from the germline V gene are LNHDA and SQIVND (reference sequence). V lost 5 bases, J lost 0 bases, and 9 bases stayed unmatched. CDR3 length equals 16 residues. The CDR3: CASSLHSTGVNTEAFF. The CDR3 nucleotides read TGTGCCAGTAGTCTCCACTCTACAGGGGTGAACACTGAAGCTTTCTTT.

V is TRBV4-1 and J is TRBJ1-6, with D unresolved. This CDR3 has 15 residues. Germline V gene sequence: CDR1 MGHRA, CDR2 YSYEKL. Trimming left V 0 bases short and J 3 bases short, with 6 bases between. In nucleotides, the CDR3 is TGCGCCAGCAGCCAAGACGAGGACTATAATTCACCCCTCCACTTT. Translated, it gives CASSQDEDYNSPLHF.

This rearrangement joins TRBV27 to TRBJ2-3, with TRBD2 matching 9 bases. From germline, CDR1 is MNHEY and CDR2 SMNVEV (reference sequence). The CDR3 runs to 16 residues. Trimming cost V 3 bases and J 2 bases; bases outside gene matches: 6. The CDR3, as DNA: TGTGCCAGCAGTTTTCTCGCGGGAGGGCCCACAGATACGCAGTATTTT. Protein product: CASSFLAGGPTDTQYF.